This TCR beta chain is from a study of shared clonotypes between healthy human individuals. Study overall: A few men and a couple of women, aged 18 to 49, were donors. General observations from the study: Sequencing of the sorted subsets was shown by rarefaction to be incomplete despite large depth.

All participating donors were Caucasian adults from Nashville, Tennessee. Worth noting for this clone: As yet, its antigen is unknown.

Per the original methods: Owing to the provision of junction-only sequences devoid of quality scores by immunoSEQ, filtering differed. The protocol was immunoSEQ multiplex PCR, while the TCRdb copy is restricted to in-frame clones and leaves out a portion. The D gene and trimming were derived from the DNA, and the V and J assignments and clone size from that table. The repertoire holds millions of clones, with approximately 92% as singletons. Trimming took off 1 base at V and 2 bases at J, with 10 bases between the two ends. The CDR3 runs to 16 residues. Germline V gives CDR1 SGHDT, CDR2 YYEEEE. The sequencing sample was made of naive CD4+ T cells sorted from blood. The sample's subset: CD45RA+ positively selected. V usage is TRBV5-6 and J usage is TRBJ1-6; no reliable D call. This clonotype was obtained from a man aged 18-30 years in good health. The CDR3 DNA is TGTGCCAGCAGCTTGAGCGGATTCACCTATAATTCACCCCTCCACTTT. Translated, it gives CASSLSGFTYNSPLHF.